A single sample gave rise to the 31 T cell receptor beta chains below, sequenced in a study of CD8+ T cells in alopecia areata (dated by TCRdb to between 2018 and 2020). The meaning of the sample's time point label: baseline before oral tofacitinib. Library preparation used the immunoSEQ multiplex PCR assay. RNA was extracted from all samples and reverse transcribed into cDNA, which served as template for TCR sequencing. Imported from immuneACCESS, the table was reduced by TCRdb to in-frame sequences with V and J called. These copies leave out some clones; in studies compared against another copy, an unresolved V gene accounts for under half, and the cause of the remainder is not known. In this sample the table shows almost 250,000 clones, around 67% of which occur a single time. The ten largest clonotypes hold roughly 1.2% of the sample. Specimen: CD4+ T cells sorted from blood, collected at week 0. The receptors shown here come from a human donor with alopecia areata.

This clone has only a few counts. The rearrangement joins TRBV20-1 to TRBJ2-5, with a tentative D call TRBD1 (5 bases). CDR3 length equals 11 residues. The germline V gene encodes CDR1 DFQATT and CDR2 SNEGSKA (reference sequence). V was trimmed by 7 bases and J by 2 bases, leaving 8 bases between them. The CDR3 spells CSGGSQETQYF. The CDR3 bases are TGCAGTGGGGGCTCACAAGAGACCCAGTACTTC.

The J gene is TRBJ1-1, the V gene TRBV2; D is undetermined. The CDR3 is 13 residues long. V shed 5 bases and J shed 1 base, with 8 bases lying between them. Germline CDR1 and CDR2: SNHLY and FYNNEI. In DNA, the CDR3 is TGTGCCAGCAGTTATTCGCAGAACACTGAAGCTTTCTTT. This sequence encodes CASSYSQNTEAFF.

The chain employs TRBV5-1 and TRBJ2-1, with D tentatively TRBD1 (5 bases). V was trimmed by 0 bases and J by 4 bases, leaving 11 bases between them. The germline V gene has CDR1 SGHRS and CDR2 YFSETQ. There are 15 residues in the CDR3. The CDR3 sequence: CASSLVDSQYNEQFF. The CDR3 DNA reads as TGCGCCAGCAGCTTGGTAGACAGCCAGTACAATGAGCAGTTCTTC. The variable domain in full, with the rest retrieved from reference TRBV5-1 and TRBJ2-1, is KAGVTQTPRYLIKTRGQQVTLSCSPISGHRSVSWYQQTPGQGLQFLFEYFSETQRNKGNFPGRFSGRQFSNSRSEMNVSTLELGDSALYLCASSLVDSQYNEQFFGPGTRLTVL.

V gene TRBV6-4 combines with J gene TRBJ2-1, with TRBD1 identical over 10 bases. Germline CDR1 and CDR2: MRHNA and SNTAGT. J lost 4 bases, V lost 2 bases, and 2 bases had no gene match. The CDR3 extends over 15 amino acids. This CDR3 reads CASSDRQGAYNEQFF. The CDR3 coding sequence is TGTGCCAGCAGTGACAGACAGGGGGCATACAATGAGCAGTTCTTC.

V and J are TRBV14 and TRBJ1-5; D unresolved. The ends were cut back, 4 bases at V and 2 bases at J, with 21 bases in the middle. Germline V gene lookup returns CDR1 SGHDN and CDR2 FVKESK. The CDR3 consists of 18 residues. This CDR3 is CASSPDRRPVRGNQPQHF. The CDR3, as DNA: TGTGCCAGCAGCCCAGATCGAAGACCTGTCCGGGGCAATCAGCCCCAGCATTTT. Using reference TRBV14 and TRBJ1-5 for the parts outside the CDR3, the full variable domain is EAGVTQFPSHSVIEKGQTVTLRCDPISGHDNLYWYRRVMGKEIKFLLHFVKESKQDESGMPNNRFLAERTGGTYSTLKVQPAELEDSGVYFCASSPDRRPVRGNQPQHFGDGTRLSIL.

The CDR3, as DNA: TGCAGCGTGGGACGGGGACAGAGCTCCTACAATGAGCAGTTCTTC. Its protein is CSVGRGQSSYNEQFF. The chain couples TRBV29-1 to TRBJ2-1; the match to TRBD1 covers 7 bases. The trim removed 6 bases at V and 0 bases at J, leaving 8 bases unmatched. The germline gives CDR1 SQVTM, CDR2 ANQGSEA. The CDR3 runs to 15 residues.

This clone was recorded once. The chain uses TRBV18 and TRBJ1-1; D perhaps matches TRBD1 (6 bases). This CDR3 comprises 14 residues. Trimming took off 5 bases at V and 5 bases at J, with 15 bases between the two ends. CDR1 is KGHSH and CDR2 is LQKENI in the germline V gene. CDR3 loop: CASSTGQVGTEAFF. Written as DNA, the CDR3 is TGTGCCAGCTCAACAGGGCAGGTAGGTACTGAAGCTTTCTTT.

The chain recombines TRBV29-1 with TRBJ1-2; D is unresolved. Trimming removed 5 bases from V and 0 bases from J, with 7 bases in between. CDR1 and CDR2 from the germline V gene are SQVTM and ANQGSEA. The CDR3 contains 12 residues. In DNA, the CDR3 is TGCAGCGTTACCCTAGCTAACTATGGCTACACCTTC. Translation: CSVTLANYGYTF.

This clone came up a few times. V and J are TRBV25-1 and TRBJ2-1; D could derive from TRBD1 or TRBD2 (5 bases each). Trimming took off 3 bases at V and 4 bases at J, with 13 bases between the two ends. The germline V gene encodes CDR1 MGHDK and CDR2 SYGVNS. The CDR3 has 15 residues. For the CDR3, the DNA is TGTGCCAGCAGTGATCCGGGACCGCTTTACAATGAGCAGTTCTTC. Translated, it gives CASSDPGPLYNEQFF. Based on the CDR3 plus reference TRBV25-1 and TRBJ2-1, the full variable domain is EADIYQTPRYLVIGTGKKITLECSQTMGHDKMYWYQQDPGMELHLIHYSYGVNSTEKGDLSSESTVSRIRTEHFPLTLESARPSHTSQYLCASSDPGPLYNEQFFGPGTRLTVL.

This clone was recorded a few times. The rearrangement links TRBV5-1 to TRBJ2-7; the D gene could be TRBD1 or TRBD2 (5 bases each). V was pared by 2 bases and J by 1 base, with 10 bases between. The length of the CDR3 is 14 residues. The germline CDR1 and CDR2 sequences are SGHRS and YFSETQ. The CDR3 DNA sequence: TGCGCCAGCAGCTTACCGGGACGGTCCTACGAGCAGTACTTC. Protein: CASSLPGRSYEQYF.

V and J are TRBV29-1 and TRBJ2-5, with D perhaps matching TRBD1 (6 bases). V lost 4 bases and J 0 bases, leaving 15 bases between the germline ends. Germline V gives CDR1 SQVTM, CDR2 ANQGSEA. The CDR3 sequence is 15 residues long. The CDR3 sequence is CSVVLRQDHQETQYF. Written as DNA, the CDR3 is TGCAGCGTTGTCCTCAGACAGGACCACCAAGAGACCCAGTACTTC.

This chain uses TRBV6-5 with TRBJ2-7; 7 nucleotides match TRBD1. Germline V lookup: CDR1 MNHEY, CDR2 SVGAGI. The V segment lost 5 bases and the J segment 2 bases; nucleotides outside the gene matches: 6. This CDR3 is 14 amino acids long. The chain's CDR3 is CASSGARGTYEQYF. The DNA for the CDR3 is TGTGCCAGCAGTGGCGCCAGGGGGACCTACGAGCAGTACTTC.

The V call is TRBV5-6, the J call TRBJ2-1; D not resolved. Germline V CDR1 and CDR2: SGHDT, YYEEEE. This CDR3 has 12 amino acids. The V and J ends lost 1 base and 8 bases respectively, with 7 bases between them. The chain's CDR3 is CASSLQLYEQFF. Written as DNA, the CDR3 is TGTGCCAGCAGCTTGCAGTTGTATGAGCAGTTCTTC.

This clone appeared a few times. The chain employs TRBV2 and TRBJ2-5; tentative D call: TRBD1 (6 bases). Germline loops: CDR1 SNHLY, CDR2 FYNNEI. This CDR3 spans 14 amino acids. V dropped 0 bases and J dropped 5 bases, with 10 bases sitting between them. The CDR3 loop reads CASSEAGQRETQYF. The CDR3 DNA reads as TGTGCCAGCAGTGAAGCTGGACAGAGGGAGACCCAGTACTTC.

The rearrangement joins TRBV9 to TRBJ2-5; 8 nucleotides agree with TRBD2. This CDR3 has 16 amino acids. With 0 bases clipped from V and 5 bases from J, the junction kept 9 bases outside the gene matches. Germline V gene sequence: CDR1 SGDLS, CDR2 YYNGEE. Here the CDR3 reads CASSVDGGARGETQYF. The CDR3, as DNA: TGTGCCAGCAGCGTAGACGGGGGGGCACGAGGGGAGACCCAGTACTTC.

The chain joins TRBV18 to TRBJ1-6; 7 positions match TRBD1. V dropped 0 bases and J dropped 10; count of bases not matched to a gene: 6. Germline CDR1 is KGHSH and CDR2 is LQKENI. The CDR3 consists of 15 residues. The CDR3 loop reads CASSPPTGTGSPLHF. The DNA for the CDR3 is TGTGCCAGCTCACCACCGACAGGGACCGGGTCACCCCTCCACTTT.

The V call is TRBV27, the J call TRBJ1-2; the D gene is possibly TRBD1 (6 bases). The V and J ends lost 9 bases and 4 bases respectively, with 9 bases between them. Germline CDR1 and CDR2: MNHEY and SMNVEV (reference sequence). This CDR3 has 11 amino acids. This CDR3 reads CASGQFYGYTF. The CDR3 coding sequence is TGTGCCAGTGGACAGTTCTATGGCTACACCTTC.

This chain uses TRBV7-9 with TRBJ1-6, with a tentative D call TRBD1 (5 bases). The CDR3 runs 12 residues. Germline V lookup: CDR1 SEHNR, CDR2 FQNEAQ (reference sequence). V lost 1 base, J lost 10 bases, and 5 bases lay in between. CDR3 region: CASSLEGSPLHF. CDR3 nucleotide sequence: TGTGCCAGCAGCTTAGAGGGGTCACCCCTCCACTTT.

The chain has TRBV30 and TRBJ2-3, with D possibly matching TRBD1 (6 bases). V was trimmed by 3 bases and J by 5 bases, leaving 21 bases between them. Germline CDR1 reads GTSNPN; CDR2 reads SVGIG (reference sequence). This CDR3 is built from 16 residues. This CDR3 is CAWSTGTRGTEDTQYF. In DNA form, the CDR3 reads TGTGCCTGGAGCACCGGGACAAGGGGGACGGAAGATACGCAGTATTTT. The whole variable domain, filled in from reference TRBV30 and TRBJ2-3, reads SQTIHQWPATLVQPVGSPLSLECTVEGTSNPNLYWYRQAAGRGLQLLFYSVGIGQISSEVPQNLSASRPQDRQFILSSKKLLLSDSGFYLCAWSTGTRGTEDTQYFGPGTRLTVL.

With regard to this clone: The same CDR3 also results from other DNA sequences found in this sample. CDR3: CASSQGGGTDTQYF. DNA for the CDR3: TGTGCCAGCAGCCAAGGAGGGGGGACAGATACGCAGTATTTT. The gene calls are TRBV4-2 and TRBJ2-3; D is possibly TRBD1 or TRBD2 (6 bases each). The CDR3 sequence is 14 residues long. Trimming took off 1 base at V and 3 bases at J, with 8 bases between the two ends. Germline CDR1 reads LGHNA; CDR2 reads YNFKEQ.

The rearrangement links TRBV5-4 to TRBJ1-1; no definite D call. V lost 5 bases to trimming and J lost 3 bases, with 11 bases between them. Germline CDR1 reads SGHNT; CDR2 reads YYREEE (reference sequence). CDR3 size: 13 residues. CDR3 nucleotides: TGTGCCAGCAGTTTAGGGTTAGACACTGAAGCTTTCTTT. Translation: CASSLGLDTEAFF.

The chain links TRBV15 to TRBJ1-2; perhaps TRBD1 as D (6 bases). Germline CDR1 and CDR2: LNHNV and YYDKDF (reference sequence). The length of the CDR3 is 15 residues. V lost 0 bases and J lost 7, with 15 bases in between. The CDR3 reads CATSRESGQDSGYTF. CDR3 coding DNA: TGTGCCACCAGCAGAGAATCGGGCCAGGACAGTGGCTACACCTTC.

This clone was detected only once. J is TRBJ2-5 and V is TRBV15; D may be TRBD2 (6 bases). The V end lost 5 bases, the J end lost 4 bases, and 17 bases lay between the germline ends. Germline CDR1 reads LNHNV; CDR2 reads YYDKDF (reference sequence). The CDR3 runs 15 residues. The CDR3, as DNA: TGTGCCACCAGCCGGCTGGGGGGAATGGTAGAGACCCAGTACTTC. This encodes CATSRLGGMVETQYF.

The V and J genes are TRBV30 and TRBJ2-7; D is perhaps TRBD1 (6 bases). This CDR3 is built from 12 residues. V dropped 5 bases and J dropped 0 bases, with 8 bases sitting between them. From germline, CDR1 is GTSNPN and CDR2 SVGIG (reference sequence). The chain's CDR3 is CAWQDSSYEQYF. The CDR3, as DNA: TGTGCCTGGCAGGACAGCTCCTACGAGCAGTACTTC.

This clone appeared a few times. This chain uses TRBV29-1 with TRBJ1-2; D gene uncertain. The V end was cut by 3 bases, the J end by 6 bases, with 14 bases between. The CDR3 totals 13 residues. Per the germline V gene, CDR1 is SQVTM and CDR2 is ANQGSEA. CDR3 sequence reads: CSVDRFSPDGYTF. CDR3 in DNA: TGCAGCGTTGATCGGTTCTCCCCTGATGGCTACACCTTC.

This chain joins TRBV15 and TRBJ2-5; 8 nucleotides align to TRBD1. The CDR3 contains 16 residues. Germline CDR1 is LNHNV and CDR2 is YYDKDF (reference sequence). After removal of 1 base from V and 5 bases from J, the junction contained 9 bases not matched to a gene. CDR3 amino acids: CATSRGGQGAGETQYF. The CDR3 DNA is TGTGCCACCAGCAGAGGCGGCCAGGGGGCGGGGGAGACCCAGTACTTC.

The chain has TRBV5-1 and TRBJ1-1; 10 positions match TRBD1. CDR1 is SGHRS, CDR2 YFSETQ, per germline. The V segment lost 3 bases and the J segment 3 bases; nucleotides outside the gene matches: 2. CDR3 length equals 14 residues. This CDR3 is CASSSDRGHTEAFF. In nucleotides, the CDR3 is TGCGCCAGCAGCTCAGACAGGGGGCACACTGAAGCTTTCTTT.

This clone showed up just once. The junction departs from the called germline gene at one end, perhaps through a read error. The rearrangement uses TRBV29-1 and TRBJ2-3; tentatively, D is TRBD2 (5 bases). This CDR3 spans 12 amino acids. Germline values: CDR1 SQVTM, CDR2 ANQGSEA. CDR3 amino acids: CGVDGGTDTQYF. In nucleotides, the CDR3 is TGCGGCGTTGACGGGGGCACAGATACGCAGTATTTT.

This sequence joins TRBV4-1 and TRBJ1-6; D is unclear. CDR1 MGHRA and CDR2 YSYEKL come from the germline V gene. Trimming removed 0 bases from V and 9 bases from J, with 12 bases in between. The CDR3 length is 15 residues. CDR3 protein: CASSQDFGGFSPLHF. CDR3 bases: TGCGCCAGCAGCCAAGATTTTGGTGGATTTTCACCCCTCCACTTT.

J is TRBJ1-6 and V is TRBV10-3; 10 bases are shared with TRBD1. This CDR3 has 15 residues. V trimming: 2 bases; J trimming: 9 bases; junction bases outside the gene matches: 4. Per the germline V gene, CDR1 is ENHRY and CDR2 is SYGVKD. The CDR3 DNA is TGTGCCATCAGTGAGCCCGGGACAGGGGTTTCACCCCTCCACTTT. Translated, it gives CAISEPGTGVSPLHF.

J is TRBJ1-2 and V is TRBV29-1, with a weak D call TRBD1 (6 bases). V shed 6 bases and J shed 4 bases, with 15 bases lying between them. CDR3 length: 13 residues. In germline, CDR1 is SQVTM, CDR2 ANQGSEA. The DNA for the CDR3 is TGCAGCGTGGATATTGGACAGAGCTATGGCTACACCTTC. Amino acid sequence: CSVDIGQSYGYTF.